Presented here are 8 T cell receptor beta chains from one specimen sequenced in a study of cytomegalovirus exposure and HLA in healthy donors. The PCR ran on 60 Vbeta and 13 Jbeta primers. The method was immunoSEQ multiplex PCR; TCRdb's version includes in-frame clones alone and lacks a portion of them. The table lists around 200,000 clones, approximately 86% of them singletons. The sequenced sample consisted of PBMCs. Receptor source: a woman younger than 45 in good health and CMV-seronegative.

The table lists this clone with a count of one. Here the CDR3 reads CASTDLYGQGSYNEQFF. The CDR3 DNA reads TGCGCCAGCACCGATTTATACGGGCAGGGGTCCTACAATGAGCAGTTCTTC. The V call is TRBV5-1, the J call TRBJ2-1; D perhaps matches TRBD1 (6 bases). The germline gives CDR1 SGHRS, CDR2 YFSETQ. This CDR3 comprises 17 residues. V shed 6 bases and J shed 1 base, with 20 bases lying between them.

The V call is TRBV27, the J call TRBJ2-7; D possibly corresponds to TRBD2 (6 bases). V lost 3 bases and J lost 3, with 12 bases in between. The length of the CDR3 is 14 residues. CDR1 is MNHEY, CDR2 SMNVEV, per germline (reference sequence). The DNA for the CDR3 is TGTGCCAGCAGTTTCCGGACGGGAGACTACGAGCAGTACTTC. This translates into CASSFRTGDYEQYF.

CDR3 amino acids: CASSLAGTSATDTQYF. In nucleotides, the CDR3 is TGTGCCAGCAGCTTGGCTGGGACTAGCGCCACAGATACGCAGTATTTT. The chain links TRBV5-6 to TRBJ2-3, with 10 bases lining up with TRBD2. Trimming cost V 0 bases and J 2 bases; bases outside gene matches: 3. Germline V gives CDR1 SGHDT, CDR2 YYEEEE. CDR3 length equals 16 residues.

This clone has ten or more counts. The chain combines TRBV4-2 with TRBJ2-7; D is uncertain. The CDR3 contains 14 residues. Germline CDR1 and CDR2: LGHNA and YNFKEQ. The ends were cut back, 1 base at V and 6 bases at J, with 13 bases in the middle. The CDR3 protein is CASSQGGFASEQYF. The CDR3 region has the DNA TGTGCCAGCAGCCAAGGCGGATTCGCCTCCGAGCAGTACTTC.

V is TRBV5-1 and J is TRBJ2-3; D not resolved. The CDR3 sequence is 14 residues long. In germline, CDR1 is SGHRS, CDR2 YFSETQ. V lost 4 bases and J lost 2, with 11 bases in between. The CDR3 sequence: CASSLGSHTDTQYF. The DNA of the CDR3 is TGCGCCAGCAGCCTAGGTTCGCACACAGATACGCAGTATTTT. Full variable domain (remainder filled in from reference TRBV5-1 and TRBJ2-3): KAGVTQTPRYLIKTRGQQVTLSCSPISGHRSVSWYQQTPGQGLQFLFEYFSETQRNKGNFPGRFSGRQFSNSRSEMNVSTLELGDSALYLCASSLGSHTDTQYFGPGTRLTVL.

The genes are TRBV7-9 and TRBJ2-3, with D uncertain. V was trimmed by 2 bases and J by 6 bases, leaving 6 bases between them. This CDR3 is built from 12 residues. From germline, CDR1 is SEHNR and CDR2 FQNEAQ (reference sequence). The CDR3 region has the DNA TGTGCCAGCAGCTTACCGTTTGATACGCAGTATTTT. The encoded protein is CASSLPFDTQYF.

The chain recombines TRBV27 with TRBJ2-1; 15 bases are a match to TRBD2. The CDR3 is 17 residues long. CDR1 and CDR2 from the germline V gene are MNHEY and SMNVEV (reference sequence). Losses at the gene ends were 4 bases for V and 10 bases for J; bases not matched to a gene: 11. CDR3 residues: CASSYTWTSGGVTEQFF. Here the CDR3 DNA reads TGTGCCAGCAGTTATACCTGGACTAGCGGGGGGGTAACGGAGCAGTTCTTC.

V and J are TRBV29-1 and TRBJ2-1, with D tentatively TRBD2 (5 bases). Germline loops: CDR1 SQVTM, CDR2 ANQGSEA. Trimming removed 5 bases at V and 8 bases at J, with 16 bases between. CDR3 length: 13 residues. CDR3 amino acids: CSVSGVLMDEQFF. The CDR3 DNA reads TGCAGCGTTTCCGGGGTTCTAATGGATGAGCAGTTCTTC.